This entry lists 5 T cell receptor beta chains sequenced from one sample in a study of cytomegalovirus exposure and HLA in healthy donors. Amplification used 60 Vbeta primers and 13 Jbeta primers. The protocol was immunoSEQ multiplex PCR, while the TCRdb copy is restricted to in-frame clones and leaves out a portion. Found here are about 55,000 clones, roughly 71% of them singletons; the top ten hold about 32%. The sequenced material came from PBMCs. The receptors were gathered from a man aged 40-50 years in good health and CMV-seropositive.

This chain connects TRBV5-1 to TRBJ2-3; 8 bases align to TRBD2. The CDR3 length is 18 residues. V lost 0 bases, J lost 1 base, and 10 bases stayed unmatched. The germline V gene has CDR1 SGHRS and CDR2 YFSETQ. The CDR3 spells CASSLARRSGGRTDTQYF. The CDR3 nucleotides read TGCGCCAGCAGCTTGGCCCGCAGGAGCGGGGGACGCACAGATACGCAGTATTTT.

The rearrangement links TRBV7-9 to TRBJ1-4, with a tentative D call TRBD1 (6 bases). In germline, CDR1 is SEHNR, CDR2 FQNEAQ (reference sequence). V lost 4 bases and J 8 bases, leaving 17 bases between the germline ends. CDR3 length: 15 residues. The CDR3 spells CASSSLGGAEEKLFF. For the CDR3, the DNA is TGTGCCAGCAGCTCCCTAGGGGGGGCGGAGGAAAAACTGTTTTTT.

This sequence joins TRBV10-3 and TRBJ1-2; D gene ambiguous. The CDR3 is made up of 13 amino acids. CDR1 ENHRY and CDR2 SYGVKD come from the germline V gene. V lost 3 bases and J lost 4, with 9 bases in between. The chain's CDR3 is CAISDTEGYGYTF. The CDR3 coding sequence is TGTGCCATCAGTGATACAGAGGGCTATGGCTACACCTTC.

The chain has TRBV5-4 and TRBJ1-1; D is perhaps TRBD1 (6 bases). The germline V gene has CDR1 SGHNT and CDR2 YYREEE (reference sequence). This CDR3 contains 16 residues. Trimming shortened V by 3 bases and J by 2 bases, and 17 bases separated the two germline ends. The CDR3 DNA reads TGTGCCAGCAGCTCCGGCGCGGGGGCGATAAACACTGAAGCTTTCTTT. Encoded protein: CASSSGAGAINTEAFF.

The chain is built from TRBV19 and TRBJ2-5; possibly TRBD1 for D (6 bases). V shed 3 bases and J shed 1 base, with 9 bases lying between them. Germline V gene data show CDR1 as LNHDA and CDR2 as SQIVND (reference sequence). The CDR3 runs to 14 residues. CDR3 residues: CASSMLGAQETQYF. The CDR3 region has the DNA TGTGCCAGTAGTATGTTGGGGGCCCAAGAGACCCAGTACTTC.